These 5 T cell receptor beta chains originate from one sample sequenced in a study of blood T cell repertoires in COVID-19. Some clones are missing from TCRdb's copy, which holds only in-frame ones; the method was immunoSEQ multiplex PCR. The table includes fewer than 350,000 clones, about nine tenths detected once. Sample: peripheral blood. The receptors come from an older woman with COVID-19, enrolled during active disease.

V usage is TRBV9 and J usage is TRBJ2-7, with 11 bases identical to TRBD1. Germline V CDR1 and CDR2: SGDLS, YYNGEE. V dropped 3 bases and J dropped 5; count of bases not matched to a gene: 4. CDR3 length: 14 residues. The chain's CDR3 is CASSADRGLNEQYF. The CDR3 DNA follows: TGTGCCAGCAGCGCGGACAGGGGGCTCAACGAGCAGTACTTC.

The V and J genes are TRBV6-4 and TRBJ2-7; D might be TRBD2 (6 bases). CDR3 length: 14 residues. Trimming took 4 bases from V and 0 from J, leaving 10 bases between them. In germline, CDR1 is MRHNA, CDR2 SNTAGT. This CDR3 reads CASSAEGGSYEQYF. The CDR3 nucleotides are TGTGCCAGCAGTGCAGAGGGAGGCTCCTACGAGCAGTACTTC.

The chain links TRBV29-1 to TRBJ1-4, with D possibly being TRBD1 (5 bases). CDR3 length: 13 amino acids. Trimming shortened V by 3 bases and J by 6 bases, and 11 bases separated the two germline ends. The germline gives CDR1 SQVTM, CDR2 ANQGSEA. CDR3 DNA sequence: TGCAGCGTTGAGCGGGACCCGGATGAAAAACTGTTTTTT. Translating gives CSVERDPDEKLFF.

The chain employs TRBV29-1 and TRBJ1-1; D possibly corresponds to TRBD1 (6 bases). Germline CDR1 reads SQVTM; CDR2 reads ANQGSEA. The CDR3 is 15 amino acids. V was cut by 3 bases and J by 5 bases, with 19 bases left in between. DNA of the CDR3: TGCAGCGTTGATGTGGGGGCCCAAAGGAGGACTGAAGCTTTCTTT. It codes for CSVDVGAQRRTEAFF.

The rearrangement uses TRBV9 and TRBJ2-7, with 8 bases matching TRBD2. V shed 4 bases, J shed 1 base, and the junction held 10 bases outside the gene matches. The germline gives CDR1 SGDLS, CDR2 YYNGEE. The CDR3 is 16 amino acids. CDR3 region: CASSLLGGAGSYEQYF. CDR3 nucleotide sequence: TGTGCCAGCAGCCTCCTCGGGGGGGCGGGTTCCTACGAGCAGTACTTC.